This TCR beta chain was documented in a study of T cell changes during pregnancy in multiple sclerosis. This clone was observed a few times. Assay: immunoSEQ multiplex PCR; the TCRdb copy retains only in-frame clones and omits some. The data show under 75,000 clones, more than 90% seen once. The source material was peripheral blood, sampled in the first trimester of pregnancy. The TCR originated in a female donor with multiple sclerosis, enrolled in a pregnancy study.

As DNA, the CDR3 is TGTGCCAGCAGTGCCGGGACTAGCGGTCGCGATGAGCAGTTCTTC. Translated, it gives CASSAGTSGRDEQFF. The chain carries TRBV6-1 and TRBJ2-1; 11 bases match TRBD2. Per the germline V gene, CDR1 is MNHNS and CDR2 is SASEGT. This CDR3 contains 15 residues. After removal of 4 bases from V and 8 bases from J, the junction contained 7 bases not matched to a gene.